These 30 T cell receptor beta chains were all obtained from the same sample, sequenced in a study of CD8+ T cells in alopecia areata. Treatment described: oral pan-JAK inhibitor, 5-10 mg twice daily. Once RNA had been extracted, it was reverse transcribed into cDNA to act as the sequencing template. The repertoire was sequenced with immunoSEQ multiplex PCR; TCRdb's copy has only in-frame clones and lacks some. Found here are around 190,000 clones, roughly 66% of them singletons; the top ten hold approximately 0.93%. Material: CD4+ T cells sorted from blood, obtained at week 24, from a patient treated with tofacitinib. The receptor set was obtained from a human donor with alopecia areata.

This clone came up a few times. The V gene is TRBV6-6, the J gene TRBJ2-1; the D is unclear. Germline loops: CDR1 MNHNY, CDR2 SVGAGI (reference sequence). CDR3 length equals 12 residues. V was trimmed by 8 bases and J by 5 bases, leaving 10 bases between them. CDR3 amino acids: CASRSGDNEQFF. In DNA form, the CDR3 reads TGTGCCAGCCGATCCGGAGACAATGAGCAGTTCTTC.

This chain joins TRBV29-1 and TRBJ1-1, with no clear D. The CDR3 length is 11 residues. With 7 bases removed from V and 1 base from J, the gap between germline ends came to 7 bases. Germline V CDR1 and CDR2: SQVTM, ANQGSEA. CDR3: CSGKQNTEAFF. The CDR3 DNA sequence: TGCAGCGGAAAACAGAACACTGAAGCTTTCTTT.

The rearrangement uses TRBV29-1 and TRBJ1-3; no firm D call. The CDR3 contains 12 residues. Trimming shortened V by 3 bases and J by 4 bases, and 7 bases separated the two germline ends. The germline gives CDR1 SQVTM, CDR2 ANQGSEA. CDR3 region: CSVEVGGNTIYF. The CDR3 bases are TGCAGCGTTGAGGTCGGCGGAAACACCATATATTTT.

This clone came up a few times. The chain recombines TRBV5-6 with TRBJ2-7; no firm D call. This CDR3 has 13 residues. The ends were cut back, 2 bases at V and 5 bases at J, with 11 bases in the middle. In germline, CDR1 is SGHDT, CDR2 YYEEEE. The CDR3 DNA sequence: TGTGCCAGCAGCTTCTCAGTTAAAGACGAGCAGTACTTC. Translation: CASSFSVKDEQYF.

A few counts support this clone. This chain joins TRBV7-9 and TRBJ2-3; D unresolved. The V end lost 3 bases, the J end lost 0 bases, and 4 bases lay between the germline ends. The CDR3 sequence is 13 residues long. CDR1 and CDR2 (germline): SEHNR, FQNEAQ (reference sequence). Here the CDR3 reads CASSFSSTDTQYF. The DNA for the CDR3 is TGTGCCAGCAGCTTTTCTAGCACAGATACGCAGTATTTT.

This clone was observed a few times. V usage is TRBV4-3 and J usage is TRBJ1-2; no clear D. The CDR3 runs 17 residues. The V and J ends lost 0 bases and 1 base respectively, with 15 bases between them. Germline CDR1 and CDR2: LGHNA and YSLEER. The CDR3 spells CASSQERPFRSNYGYTF. In DNA, the CDR3 is TGCGCCAGCAGCCAAGAGCGACCGTTTAGAAGTAACTATGGCTACACCTTC.

This sequence joins TRBV30 and TRBJ2-6; D is unclear. The germline CDR1 and CDR2 sequences are GTSNPN and SVGIG (reference sequence). The CDR3 covers 15 residues. V was pared by 0 bases and J by 0 bases, with 6 bases between. The CDR3 DNA follows: TGTGCCTGGAGTGTAGGGAACTCTGGGGCCAACGTCCTGACTTTC. It codes for CAWSVGNSGANVLTF.

This clone was seen only a few times. The rearrangement joins TRBV7-2 to TRBJ2-3; D is perhaps TRBD2 (6 bases). CDR3 size: 15 residues. Trimming left V 5 bases short and J 3 bases short, with 15 bases between. CDR1 is SGHTA, CDR2 FQGNSA, per germline. DNA of the CDR3: TGTGCCAGCAGCCCCGGGGGAGTGGGAACAGATACGCAGTATTTT. It codes for CASSPGGVGTDTQYF.

The chain has TRBV4-3 and TRBJ1-4; the D gene is possibly TRBD1 (5 bases). Germline loops: CDR1 LGHNA, CDR2 YSLEER. CDR3 size: 14 residues. With 4 bases removed from V and 7 bases from J, the gap between germline ends came to 13 bases. CDR3 DNA sequence: TGCGCCAGCAGCCCCGGGGACGGCGGTGAAAAACTGTTTTTT. Translated: CASSPGDGGEKLFF.

This clone was seen a handful of times. The CDR3: CASSLGDRATDTQYF. In nucleotides, the CDR3 is TGCGCCAGCAGCTTGGGGGACAGGGCAACGGATACGCAGTATTTT. The V and J genes are TRBV5-1 and TRBJ2-3, with TRBD1 matching over 9 bases. CDR1 is SGHRS, CDR2 YFSETQ, per germline. CDR3 length equals 15 residues. J gave up 6 bases and V 0 bases, and 5 bases lay outside the gene matches.

This clone was counted between two and nine times. The V and J genes are TRBV7-9 and TRBJ1-2, with 7 bases identical to TRBD1. Per germline, CDR1 SEHNR and CDR2 FQNEAQ (reference sequence). CDR3 length equals 12 residues. The V and J ends lost 10 bases and 0 bases, in that order; junction bases with no gene match: 2. CDR3 sequence: CATGTANYGYTF. The CDR3 nucleotides are TGTGCCACCGGGACAGCTAACTATGGCTACACCTTC.

This clone showed up just a few times. V gene TRBV4-1 combines with J gene TRBJ2-7; D not resolved. V shed 4 bases and J shed 0 bases, with 7 bases lying between them. The CDR3 contains 13 residues. In germline, CDR1 is MGHRA, CDR2 YSYEKL. In DNA form, the CDR3 reads TGCGCCAGCAGCCCTAGGAGCTCCTACGAGCAGTACTTC. Amino acids: CASSPRSSYEQYF.

The gene calls are TRBV9 and TRBJ1-2, with 7 bases aligning to TRBD1. J gave up 7 bases and V 3 bases, and 6 bases lay outside the gene matches. This CDR3 region has 13 residues. Germline values: CDR1 SGDLS, CDR2 YYNGEE. The CDR3 DNA reads as TGTGCCAGCAGCGAGGGACAGATTAGTGGCTACACCTTC. Translation: CASSEGQISGYTF.

This clone has just one count. J is TRBJ2-3 and V is TRBV29-1, with 8 positions matching TRBD1. The CDR3 runs to 12 residues. The trim removed 6 bases at V and 6 bases at J, leaving 5 bases unmatched. Looked up from germline, CDR1 is SQVTM and CDR2 is ANQGSEA. The DNA for the CDR3 is TGCAGCGTAGGGGACAGGCGGGATACGCAGTATTTT. Translated, it gives CSVGDRRDTQYF.

This clone was seen only a few times. The CDR3 coding sequence is TGTGCCAGTGTAGGGGGTCACGCGAACACCGGGGAGCTGTTTTTT. As protein: CASVGGHANTGELFF. The chain recombines TRBV19 with TRBJ2-2; D is perhaps TRBD1 (6 bases). With 8 bases removed from V and 0 bases from J, the gap between germline ends came to 13 bases. Per germline, CDR1 LNHDA and CDR2 SQIVND (reference sequence). This CDR3 has 15 amino acids.

The chain couples TRBV7-2 to TRBJ1-6; D remains unclear. In germline, CDR1 is SGHTA, CDR2 FQGNSA. Trimming cost V 7 bases and J 7 bases, with 8 bases left between them. This CDR3 has 12 amino acids. CDR3 sequence (DNA): TGTGCCAGCAAAGACCCGAATTCACCCCTCCACTTT. The encoded protein is CASKDPNSPLHF.

The chain has TRBV29-1 and TRBJ1-1, with D tentatively TRBD1 (5 bases). CDR1 is SQVTM and CDR2 is ANQGSEA in the germline V gene. The V gene lost 4 bases and the J gene lost 3 bases, with 12 bases spanning the gap. The CDR3 spans 13 residues. CDR3 in amino acids: CSVVSQGDTEAFF. CDR3 DNA sequence: TGCAGCGTTGTGTCGCAGGGCGACACTGAAGCTTTCTTT.

The chain combines TRBV15 with TRBJ2-5; TRBD2 matches 7 bases. The junction had 4 bases not matched to a gene; V was cut back by 1 base and J by 2 bases. The germline gives CDR1 LNHNV, CDR2 YYDKDF (reference sequence). The CDR3 consists of 15 residues. The CDR3 DNA follows: TGTGCCACCAGCAGAGTGACGGGGGGACAAGAGACCCAGTACTTC. Encoded protein: CATSRVTGGQETQYF.

This clone was recorded once. This chain links TRBV27 with TRBJ2-5; D tentatively fits TRBD1 or TRBD2 (5 bases each). The germline V gene has CDR1 MNHEY and CDR2 SMNVEV (reference sequence). The V end was cut by 5 bases, the J end by 2 bases, with 12 bases between. This CDR3 contains 14 residues. The CDR3, as DNA: TGTGCCAGCAGTCCCATGGGGACGCAAGAGACCCAGTACTTC. This sequence encodes CASSPMGTQETQYF.

V gene TRBV6-5 combines with J gene TRBJ2-6; D may be TRBD1 (5 bases). Trimming left V 8 bases short and J 2 bases short, with 10 bases between. Per germline, CDR1 MNHEY and CDR2 SVGAGI. This CDR3 contains 14 residues. Written as DNA, the CDR3 is TGTGCCAGCTTAAGCAGGGCTGGGGCCAACGTCCTGACTTTC. It codes for CASLSRAGANVLTF.

This clone was counted between two and nine times. The chain uses TRBV11-2 and TRBJ1-2, with 10 bases lining up with TRBD1. After removal of 5 bases from V and 2 bases from J, the junction contained 2 bases not matched to a gene. The CDR3 is 14 residues long. Germline V gene lookup returns CDR1 SGHAT and CDR2 FQNNGV. The CDR3 DNA sequence: TGTGCCAGCAGCAAGGGACAGGGGAACTATGGCTACACCTTC. This gives the protein CASSKGQGNYGYTF.

The chain links TRBV7-7 to TRBJ2-3; TRBD1 aligns across 8 bases. Germline V gene sequence: CDR1 SSHAT, CDR2 FNYEAQ (reference sequence). V dropped 3 bases and J dropped 2; count of bases not matched to a gene: 4. CDR3 length: 15 amino acids. The CDR3 DNA sequence: TGTGCCAGCAGCTTGACAGGGGCGTTCACAGATACGCAGTATTTT. Protein: CASSLTGAFTDTQYF.

The rearrangement joins TRBV29-1 to TRBJ1-1; D is ambiguous. Looked up from germline, CDR1 is SQVTM and CDR2 is ANQGSEA. CDR3 length equals 13 residues. V was cut by 4 bases and J by 4 bases, with 13 bases left in between. CDR3 amino acids: CSVAGGLGTEAFF. The CDR3 nucleotides read TGCAGCGTTGCGGGAGGGTTGGGCACTGAAGCTTTCTTT.

CDR3 loop: CSVDISATDTQYF. The CDR3 DNA sequence: TGCAGCGTTGACATAAGCGCTACAGATACGCAGTATTTT. The rearrangement joins TRBV29-1 to TRBJ2-3; D unclear. The CDR3 has 13 amino acids. The V gene lost 3 bases and the J gene lost 3 bases, with 10 bases spanning the gap. CDR1 is SQVTM and CDR2 is ANQGSEA in the germline V gene.

The gene calls are TRBV30 and TRBJ2-7, with D perhaps matching TRBD1 (5 bases). CDR3 length: 11 amino acids. The V end was cut by 2 bases, the J end by 5 bases, with 7 bases between. Germline V gene data show CDR1 as GTSNPN and CDR2 as SVGIG (reference sequence). The CDR3 sequence is CAWSSGNEQYF. In nucleotides, the CDR3 is TGTGCCTGGAGTTCAGGGAACGAGCAGTACTTC. Looking up the rest from reference TRBV30 and TRBJ2-7 gives the full variable domain: SQTIHQWPATLVQPVGSPLSLECTVEGTSNPNLYWYRQAAGRGLQLLFYSVGIGQISSEVPQNLSASRPQDRQFILSSKKLLLSDSGFYLCAWSSGNEQYFGPGTRLTVT.

The chain is built from TRBV30 and TRBJ1-2, with 9 bases fitting TRBD1. With 3 bases clipped from V and 6 bases from J, the junction kept 14 bases outside the gene matches. This CDR3 comprises 16 residues. Germline V gene lookup returns CDR1 GTSNPN and CDR2 SVGIG (reference sequence). This chain's CDR3 is CAWSGTGTGLKNGYTF. The DNA of the CDR3 is TGTGCCTGGAGCGGAACCGGGACAGGGCTGAAAAATGGCTACACCTTC.

The CDR3: CASSRDRVNTEAFF. DNA of the CDR3: TGCGCCAGCAGCCGCGACAGGGTGAACACTGAAGCTTTCTTT. The rearrangement uses TRBV4-3 and TRBJ1-1, with 7 positions matching TRBD1. The germline CDR1 and CDR2 sequences are LGHNA and YSLEER. V lost 4 bases, J lost 0 bases, and 2 bases stayed unmatched. The CDR3 is 14 residues long.

V is TRBV5-4 and J is TRBJ2-7; D is possibly TRBD1 (6 bases). V was shortened by 0 bases and J by 2 bases, with 12 bases between the two germline ends. The CDR3 is made up of 15 amino acids. Germline-derived CDR1 and CDR2 are SGHNT and YYREEE (reference sequence). The CDR3 nucleotides are TGTGCCAGCAGCTTGGGTACAGGGAACACCTACGAGCAGTACTTC. Residues: CASSLGTGNTYEQYF.

The chain uses TRBV2 and TRBJ2-3; D call uncertain. V lost 2 bases and J 4 bases, leaving 10 bases between the germline ends. The CDR3 contains 14 residues. The germline gives CDR1 SNHLY, CDR2 FYNNEI. The CDR3 spells CASSERAAADTQYF. The CDR3 coding sequence is TGTGCCAGCAGTGAAAGAGCAGCTGCAGATACGCAGTATTTT.

This clone was found a few times. This sequence joins TRBV25-1 and TRBJ1-4, with 10 bases matching TRBD1. In germline, CDR1 is MGHDK, CDR2 SYGVNS. The V gene end was trimmed by 3 bases and the J gene end by 11 bases; junction bases not matched to a gene: 9. The CDR3 length is 15 residues. The CDR3 DNA is TGTGCCAGCAGTGAGACACGGGACAGGGGATGGAAACTGTTTTTT. Residues: CASSETRDRGWKLFF.